This TCR beta chain is drawn from a study of blood T cell repertoires in COVID-19. Study-level background: T cells, B-cell-depleted T cells, or PBMCs provided the cDNA or gDNA that served as material.

The study drew participants aged about 18 to 89 years from roughly 25 US areas. Cohort assignment relied on participant-reported clinical history. The study counted Cohort 3 donors as recovered given two negative PCRs, clearance, or symptom resolution. After removal of 3 bases from V and 13 bases from J, the junction contained 10 bases not matched to a gene. The CDR3 extends over 15 amino acids. Germline CDR1 and CDR2: ENHRY and SYGVKD. Assay: immunoSEQ multiplex PCR; the TCRdb copy retains only in-frame clones and omits some. Of 300,000 to 400,000 clones listed, roughly 84% were seen once; the top ten hold approximately 0.93%.

The chain couples TRBV10-3 to TRBJ1-6; TRBD1 matches 9 bases. This sequence originates from a woman aged 25 to 45 who had recovered from COVID-19. The sequenced sample was PBMCs or T cells enriched from blood (not recorded which). CDR3 region: CAISDSGQGRSPLHF. The CDR3 DNA is TGTGCCATCAGTGATAGCGGACAGGGGAGATCGCCCCTCCACTTT.